This is a list of T cell receptor beta chains from one sample in a study of cytomegalovirus exposure and HLA in healthy donors. TCRdb keeps only in-frame clones here, not all; method: immunoSEQ multiplex PCR. The table lists roughly 130,000 clones, 79% of them singletons, with approximately 2.8% in the top ten. Input material: PBMCs. Receptors were obtained from a female donor in good health and CMV-seronegative. The CDR3 runs from the conserved cysteine through the conserved F or W.

cdr3_length v_call cdr3_aa
16 TRBV5-4 CASSTGTGSMNTEAFF
14 TRBV11-3 CASSSSRGRTEAFF
17 TRBV10-3 CAISESFGTGMTDTQYF
14 TRBV5-1 CASGVTGMTTEAFF
15 TRBV5-1 CASSLGDREGYGYTF
15 TRBV9 CASSTARDRSYEQYF
17 TRBV7-2 CASSPLGAGTGGTEAFF
18 TRBV7-9 CASSGEGGGSSYNSPLHF
17 TRBV9 CASSYPRRGAGGDTQYF
17 TRBV5-1 CASSRRWTGDAFDEQYF
16 TRBV4-1 CASSQEPGMINSPLHF
14 TRBV5-1 CASSLPGLYNEQFF
13 TRBV11-2 CASSTGRGQPQHF
14 TRBV19 CASRAALGTGELFF
16 TRBV6-6 CASRLDWSRSYNEQFF
13 TRBV5-4 CASSPDPRDGYTF
15 TRBV7-9 CASSPRSKTGYGYTF
14 TRBV6-5 CASMVQGPGTEAFF
14 TRBV29-1 CSVPRAGFGNEQFF
13 TRBV25-1 CASCRGGNTEAFF
14 TRBV18 CASSPIADRPEAFF
14 TRBV5-5 CASRVGQGVQPQHF
15 TRBV14 CASSPWTGSGNTIYF
13 TRBV7-2 CASGLAGYNEQFF
12 TRBV29-1 CSVAGQLYEQYF
18 TRBV4-1 CASSRASTSGRNTGELFF
13 TRBV5-1 CASSFLGAMGYTF
14 TRBV27 CASSRQGGETEAFF
12 TRBV29-1 CSVELPKETQYF
13 TRBV6-1 CASNPTRLGGYTF
13 TRBV6-6 CASLEDRGGGYTF
15 TRBV19 CATNPTGFGGEKLFF
18 TRBV12-5 CASGLVGRIAGVHNEQFF
14 TRBV11-3 CASSGGIYNSPLHF
13 TRBV7-8 CASSQPGQGEAFF
13 TRBV5-1 CASSVQFNQPQHF
15 TRBV5-7 CASTLAKLAGQPQHF
18 TRBV15 CATSREGGGNSGIGGYTF
12 TRBV7-8 CASSPTSETQYF
13 TRBV5-4 CASSIGQTYEQYF
15 TRBV30 CASPGTKSSNYGYTF
11 TRBV20-1 CSALRGCGYTF
16 TRBV12-5 CASGWNPEGTVQPQHF
15 TRBV30 CAWSGGGGSTDTQYF
14 TRBV29-1 CSVLPSEGPYEQYF
16 TRBV7-2 CASSFSGGISYNEQFF
18 TRBV9 CASSVRGTASISYNEQFF
14 TRBV6-5 CASSEGVATGELFF
15 TRBV9 CASSRTSGSLETQYF
14 TRBV2 CASIRLGVKETQYF
16 TRBV5-6 CASSPGTGGPDTEAFF
14 TRBV2 CASRAVGDTGEAFF
14 TRBV7-2 CASSPSWENTEAFF
13 TRBV30 CAWSHTPGETQYF
13 TRBV6-6 CASSYQGDQPQHF
18 TRBV27 CASSFEPPLAGGPIEQYF
15 TRBV27 CATAAGGSNNYGYTF
16 TRBV5-4 CASSPGQRGVGYEQYF
13 TRBV5-1 CASSLAGFGEQFF